One and the same sample provided the 29 T cell receptor beta chains below, sequenced in a study of cytomegalovirus exposure and HLA in healthy donors. A multiplex PCR was run with 60 Vbeta primers and 13 Jbeta primers. Profiled with immunoSEQ multiplex PCR; TCRdb holds only in-frame clones, not every one. The sample lists approximately 180,000 clones; roughly 70% were seen once. Sequencing was performed on PBMCs. These receptors all stem from a woman aged 25 to 39 in good health and CMV-seronegative.

The chain combines TRBV6-6 with TRBJ2-3, with D hard to call. This CDR3 contains 14 residues. Germline V gene sequence: CDR1 MNHNY, CDR2 SVGAGI (reference sequence). The V end lost 2 bases, the J end lost 1 base, and 7 bases lay between the germline ends. CDR3 residues: CASSYARGTDTQYF. The CDR3 DNA reads as TGTGCCAGCAGTTACGCACGGGGCACAGATACGCAGTATTTT.

The rearrangement joins TRBV30 to TRBJ2-5; the match to TRBD2 covers 7 bases. The J call is doubtful: the DNA matches TRBJ2-7 better. The germline gives CDR1 GTSNPN, CDR2 SVGIG (reference sequence). The CDR3 totals 10 residues. This chain's CDR3 is CAWGRAEQYF. CDR3 bases: TGTGCCTGGGGGAGGGCCGAGCAGTACTTC.

The V gene is TRBV6-5, the J gene TRBJ2-7; TRBD1 matches 9 bases. Germline lookup yields CDR1 MNHEY and CDR2 SVGAGI. There are 13 residues in the CDR3. V lost 11 bases to trimming and J lost 3 bases; unmatched junction nucleotides: 8. The chain's CDR3 is CAAFGTGFYEQYF. In DNA form, the CDR3 reads TGTGCCGCCTTCGGGACAGGGTTCTACGAGCAGTACTTC.

This clone was counted once. The same CDR3 is also encoded by other DNA sequences in this sample. The genes are TRBV29-1 and TRBJ1-3, with D possibly matching TRBD1 (6 bases). Trimming took 6 bases from V and 4 from J, leaving 7 bases between them. This CDR3 spans 11 amino acids. Germline V gene data show CDR1 as SQVTM and CDR2 as ANQGSEA. CDR3 loop: CSVGTGNTIYF. DNA for the CDR3: TGCAGCGTGGGGACAGGAAACACCATATATTTT.

The chain employs TRBV29-1 and TRBJ1-1; D is ambiguous. This CDR3 is built from 13 residues. V lost 2 bases, J lost 1 base, and 8 bases lay in between. CDR1 SQVTM and CDR2 ANQGSEA come from the germline V gene. This chain's CDR3 is CSVELLENTEAFF. The DNA of the CDR3 is TGCAGCGTTGAATTGTTAGAGAACACTGAAGCTTTCTTT.

The chain carries TRBV19 and TRBJ1-2; 8 bases line up with TRBD1. Per the germline V gene, CDR1 is LNHDA and CDR2 is SQIVND (reference sequence). V dropped 4 bases and J dropped 7; count of bases not matched to a gene: 2. This CDR3 has 12 residues. The CDR3 region is CASSTGGPGYTF. The DNA of the CDR3 is TGTGCCAGTAGTACAGGGGGCCCTGGCTACACCTTC.

This clone was observed a handful of times. The V call is TRBV4-3, the J call TRBJ1-2; 8 bases agree with TRBD1. Trimming cost V 3 bases and J 3 bases; bases outside gene matches: 6. Germline CDR1 reads LGHNA; CDR2 reads YSLEER. The CDR3 spans 15 residues. The CDR3 here is CASSQGDRRYYGYTF. The CDR3 DNA reads TGCGCCAGCAGCCAGGGGGACAGGCGATACTATGGCTACACCTTC.

This chain joins TRBV5-6 and TRBJ2-3, with D possibly matching TRBD2 (6 bases). Germline CDR1 is SGHDT and CDR2 is YYEEEE. The CDR3 sequence is 14 residues long. Trimming pared 2 bases from V and 2 bases from J, leaving 9 bases between. The CDR3 sequence is CASSFGGTTDTQYF. The CDR3 DNA reads as TGTGCCAGCAGCTTTGGCGGGACCACAGATACGCAGTATTTT.

The V gene is TRBV5-1, the J gene TRBJ2-7, with 7 bases matching TRBD1. The V gene's germline CDR1 is SGHRS and CDR2 YFSETQ. Losses at the gene ends were 7 bases for V and 2 bases for J; bases not matched to a gene: 3. This CDR3 has 12 amino acids. Here the CDR3 DNA reads TGCGCCAGCGGGACAGATCCCTACGAGCAGTACTTC. Translation gives CASGTDPYEQYF.

The chain uses TRBV23-1 and TRBJ2-5, with 7 bases identical to TRBD1. TRBV23-1 qualifies as an ORF whose function is uncertain. The length of the CDR3 is 18 residues. V shed 0 bases, J shed 4 bases, and the junction held 14 bases outside the gene matches. The CDR3 coding sequence is TGCGCCAGCAGTCAATCAGGGGTGCCTGACAGGGCAGCAGAGACCCAGTACTTC. Protein sequence: CASSQSGVPDRAAETQYF.

CDR3 sequence: CASSETSGGPYNEQFF. The CDR3 DNA sequence: TGTGCCAGCAGTGAAACTAGCGGGGGGCCCTACAATGAGCAGTTCTTC. The chain employs TRBV6-1 and TRBJ2-1; 12 bases are a match to TRBD2. V lost 2 bases and J lost 2; bases outside the gene matches: 1. CDR1 and CDR2 from the germline V gene are MNHNS and SASEGT. The CDR3 runs to 16 residues.

The chain is built from TRBV19 and TRBJ2-7; tentatively, D is TRBD2 (5 bases). This CDR3 region has 13 residues. V lost 3 bases and J 0 bases, leaving 6 bases between the germline ends. The V gene's germline CDR1 is LNHDA and CDR2 SQIVND (reference sequence). The CDR3 coding sequence is TGTGCCAGTAGTATGGACTTCTCCTACGAGCAGTACTTC. It specifies CASSMDFSYEQYF.

The chain combines TRBV5-1 with TRBJ1-5; D not resolved. The CDR3 is made up of 13 amino acids. Trimming removed 3 bases from V and 5 bases from J, with 9 bases in between. CDR1 and CDR2 (germline): SGHRS, YFSETQ. Here the CDR3 reads CASSSTLDQPQHF. The DNA for the CDR3 is TGCGCCAGCAGCTCAACCCTAGATCAGCCCCAGCATTTT.

This chain joins TRBV4-2 and TRBJ1-5, with D hard to call. Trimming stripped 1 base from V and 6 bases from J, with 7 bases between. The CDR3 consists of 13 residues. Germline CDR1 LGHNA, CDR2 YNFKEQ. For the CDR3, the DNA is TGTGCCAGCAGCCAAGGTAATAGTCAGCCCCAGCATTTT. Translating gives CASSQGNSQPQHF.

This chain links TRBV18 with TRBJ1-1; D gene unclear. Between the trimmed V and J ends, which lost 2 bases and 0 bases, there was a span of 7 bases. This CDR3 has 14 amino acids. Germline V gene sequence: CDR1 KGHSH, CDR2 LQKENI. The CDR3 nucleotides are TGTGCCAGCTCACCAAACTCACTGAACACTGAAGCTTTCTTT. Its protein product is CASSPNSLNTEAFF. Full variable domain (missing parts from reference TRBV18 and TRBJ1-1): NAGVMQNPRHLVRRRGQEARLRCSPMKGHSHVYWYRQLPEEGLKFMVYLQKENIIDESGMPKERFSAEFPKEGPSILRIQQVVRGDSAAYFCASSPNSLNTEAFFGQGTRLTVV.

The chain joins TRBV7-3 to TRBJ2-1, with D maybe TRBD2 (6 bases). Germline V gene lookup returns CDR1 SGHTA and CDR2 FQGTGA. The germline V and J ends were trimmed by 8 bases and 8 bases, with 13 bases remaining between them. CDR3 length: 12 amino acids. The CDR3 spells CASGGSRYEQFF. CDR3 DNA: TGTGCCAGCGGAGGGTCTAGGTATGAGCAGTTCTTC.

The genes are TRBV14 and TRBJ1-1, with D possibly matching TRBD1 (5 bases). CDR3 length: 14 amino acids. Deletions cut 4 bases from V and 6 bases from J, with 15 bases between. Germline V gene data show CDR1 as SGHDN and CDR2 as FVKESK. The CDR3 sequence is CASSPSYDSAEAFF. CDR3 coding DNA: TGTGCCAGCAGCCCCTCCTACGACAGCGCTGAAGCTTTCTTT. Looking up the rest from reference TRBV14 and TRBJ1-1 gives the full variable domain: EAGVTQFPSHSVIEKGQTVTLRCDPISGHDNLYWYRRVMGKEIKFLLHFVKESKQDESGMPNNRFLAERTGGTYSTLKVQPAELEDSGVYFCASSPSYDSAEAFFGQGTRLTVV.

The J gene is TRBJ1-2, the V gene TRBV18; TRBD1 matches at 7 bases. The germline CDR1 and CDR2 sequences are KGHSH and LQKENI. Trimming cost V 5 bases and J 9 bases; bases outside gene matches: 18. This CDR3 spans 16 amino acids. This CDR3 is CASSRTMETGMLRYTF. Here the CDR3 DNA reads TGTGCCAGCTCAAGGACGATGGAGACAGGGATGTTACGCTACACCTTC.

The rearrangement uses TRBV25-1 and TRBJ2-1, with D unclear. The CDR3 has 12 amino acids. Germline V gives CDR1 MGHDK, CDR2 SYGVNS. Trimming left V 6 bases short and J 3 bases short, with 6 bases between. CDR3 protein: CASRQNYNEQFF. The CDR3 nucleotides read TGTGCCAGCAGACAGAACTACAATGAGCAGTTCTTC.

This chain uses TRBV5-1 with TRBJ1-2; TRBD1 might be the D (5 bases). V lost 0 bases and J lost 8, with 11 bases in between. The CDR3 extends over 13 amino acids. Germline lookup yields CDR1 SGHRS and CDR2 YFSETQ. In DNA, the CDR3 is TGCGCCAGCAGCTTGGAAGGGGTTCGAGGCTACACCTTC. Amino acids: CASSLEGVRGYTF.

CDR3 sequence (DNA): TGCGCCAGCAGCCAAGATACGGCAGGGGGGATTGAGCAGTTCTTC. It specifies CASSQDTAGGIEQFF. This sequence joins TRBV4-3 and TRBJ2-1, with TRBD1 as a possible D gene (7 bases). The CDR3 has 15 amino acids. Germline V lookup: CDR1 LGHNA, CDR2 YSLEER. Trimming shortened V by 0 bases and J by 9 bases, and 15 bases separated the two germline ends.

The chain employs TRBV30 and TRBJ2-5, with D possibly being TRBD1 (6 bases). The V and J ends lost 5 bases and 3 bases respectively, with 13 bases between them. Per the germline V gene, CDR1 is GTSNPN and CDR2 is SVGIG (reference sequence). The CDR3 length is 13 residues. CDR3 loop: CAWGRTAEETQYF. In DNA, the CDR3 is TGTGCCTGGGGAAGGACAGCTGAAGAGACCCAGTACTTC.

V and J are TRBV2 and TRBJ1-6; D is ambiguous. Germline V lookup: CDR1 SNHLY, CDR2 FYNNEI. V lost 4 bases, J lost 9 bases, and 16 bases lay in between. The CDR3 consists of 15 residues. Here the CDR3 DNA reads TGTGCCAGCAGTGGGGGATCGGGAGTGAGTTCACCCCTCCACTTT. As protein: CASSGGSGVSSPLHF.

This clone has a handful of counts. The V call is TRBV5-4, the J call TRBJ2-1; 8 positions match TRBD1. Trimming at V came to 6 bases and at J to 6 bases, leaving 8 bases not matched to a gene. The germline gives CDR1 SGHNT, CDR2 YYREEE (reference sequence). This CDR3 spans 14 amino acids. The CDR3 region has the DNA TGTGCCAGCACAGACAGGGGAAGGGGCAATGAGCAGTTCTTC. Protein sequence: CASTDRGRGNEQFF.

This rearrangement joins TRBV27 to TRBJ2-2; 8 nucleotides match TRBD1. V dropped 2 bases and J dropped 6; count of bases not matched to a gene: 2. Germline V gene sequence: CDR1 MNHEY, CDR2 SMNVEV (reference sequence). This CDR3 is built from 14 residues. The CDR3 loop is CASSLQGAAGELFF. The CDR3 DNA follows: TGTGCCAGCAGTTTACAGGGGGCGGCCGGGGAGCTGTTTTTT.

The rearrangement uses TRBV6-4 and TRBJ2-1, with a weak D call TRBD2 (6 bases). Germline V gene sequence: CDR1 MRHNA, CDR2 SNTAGT. V lost 3 bases to trimming and J lost 4 bases, with 13 bases between them. The CDR3 runs to 15 residues. The CDR3 protein is CASSEGGGEYNEQFF. DNA for the CDR3: TGTGCCAGCAGTGAAGGAGGAGGGGAGTACAATGAGCAGTTCTTC.

The chain recombines TRBV4-2 with TRBJ2-3; 10 positions match TRBD2. The CDR3 consists of 17 residues. Unmatched junction bases numbered 5, after V lost 2 bases and J lost 0 bases. From germline, CDR1 is LGHNA and CDR2 YNFKEQ. CDR3 protein: CASSQTAGGPSTDTQYF. The CDR3 nucleotides are TGTGCCAGCAGCCAAACAGCGGGGGGGCCGAGCACAGATACGCAGTATTTT.

V is TRBV7-9 and J is TRBJ2-7, with 10 bases lining up with TRBD1. CDR1 SEHNR and CDR2 FQNEAQ come from the germline V gene (reference sequence). The J segment lost 5 bases and the V segment lost 5 bases, leaving 3 bases of the junction unmatched. The CDR3 consists of 13 residues. CDR3 bases: TGTGCCAGCAGCATGGGACAGGGGAACGAGCAGTACTTC. Translation: CASSMGQGNEQYF.

This clone was seen more than once but under ten times. CDR3 loop: CASSEESDYTTNYGYTF. The CDR3 bases are TGTGCCAGCAGTGAAGAGAGTGACTACACTACTAACTATGGCTACACCTTC. The chain recombines TRBV2 with TRBJ1-2; D remains unclear. The germline V gene encodes CDR1 SNHLY and CDR2 FYNNEI. CDR3 length: 17 residues. The germline V and J ends were trimmed by 1 base and 0 bases, with 15 bases remaining between them.